What follows are 4 T cell receptor beta chains derived from one specimen sequenced in a study of cytomegalovirus exposure and HLA in healthy donors. PCR amplification relied on 60 Vbeta primers (plus 13 Jbeta primers). Produced via immunoSEQ multiplex PCR; TCRdb's table is partial and in-frame only. The data show fewer than 200,000 clones, with roughly 83% seen just once and under 1.1% held by the top ten. The sample consisted of PBMCs. The receptors stem from a man aged 30 to 39 in good health and CMV-seronegative.

The chain joins TRBV5-4 to TRBJ2-5; tentative D call: TRBD1 (5 bases). Trimming removed 1 base from V and 2 bases from J, with 9 bases in between. Germline V CDR1 and CDR2: SGHNT, YYREEE (reference sequence). The CDR3 has 14 residues. CDR3 nucleotides: TGTGCCAGCAGCTTGTTGGCAGGGCAAGAGACCCAGTACTTC. Translation: CASSLLAGQETQYF.

V usage is TRBV18 and J usage is TRBJ2-7, with a possible D match to TRBD1 (6 bases). The germline V and J ends were trimmed by 3 bases and 3 bases, with 12 bases remaining between them. The germline V gene has CDR1 KGHSH and CDR2 LQKENI. The CDR3 sequence is 14 residues long. In DNA, the CDR3 is TGTGCCAGCTCACCGGACAGTCGACGCTACGAGCAGTACTTC. As protein: CASSPDSRRYEQYF.

Of note for this clone: The same CDR3 is also encoded by other DNA sequences in this sample. Written as DNA, the CDR3 is TGTGCCAGTAGTATAGGTCTAGCCGCAGATACGCAGTATTTT. Translation: CASSIGLAADTQYF. The chain couples TRBV19 to TRBJ2-3; maybe TRBD2 (5 bases). CDR1 is LNHDA and CDR2 is SQIVND in the germline V gene (reference sequence). V was cut by 1 base and J by 4 bases, with 9 bases left in between. CDR3 length: 14 amino acids.

The chain has TRBV11-2 and TRBJ1-1; D is undetermined. Germline-derived CDR1 and CDR2 are SGHAT and FQNNGV. The CDR3 spans 16 residues. V lost 7 bases and J lost 5, with 23 bases in between. This CDR3 reads CASTLGGEGGRTEAFF. The DNA for the CDR3 is TGTGCCAGCACCCTGGGCGGGGAAGGTGGTAGGACTGAAGCTTTCTTT.